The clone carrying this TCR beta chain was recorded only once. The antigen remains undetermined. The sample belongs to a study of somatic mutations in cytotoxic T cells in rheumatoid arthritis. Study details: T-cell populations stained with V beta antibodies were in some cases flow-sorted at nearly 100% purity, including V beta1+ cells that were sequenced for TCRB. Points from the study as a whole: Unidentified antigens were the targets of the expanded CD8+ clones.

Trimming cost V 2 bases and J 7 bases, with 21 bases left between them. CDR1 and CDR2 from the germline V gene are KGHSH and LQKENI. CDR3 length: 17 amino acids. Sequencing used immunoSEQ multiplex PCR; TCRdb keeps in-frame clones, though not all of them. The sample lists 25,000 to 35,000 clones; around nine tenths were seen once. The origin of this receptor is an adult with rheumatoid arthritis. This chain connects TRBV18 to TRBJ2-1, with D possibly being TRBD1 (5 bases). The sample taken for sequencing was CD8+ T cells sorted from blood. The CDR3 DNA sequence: TGTGCCAGCTCACCAAGGGCGAGTCAGGGCCCAAGAAATGAGCAGTTCTTC. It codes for CASSPRASQGPRNEQFF.